The rows below give T cell receptor beta chains drawn from one sample of a study of CD8 T cells in ankylosing spondylitis. One entry per CDR3 protein results from TCRdb running MiXCR on the 5' RACE reads. Altogether about 160,000 distinct CDR3 sequences are present, about a sixth being singletons, with the ten largest covering 7.8%. Sample: blood, either unsorted or a sorted T cell fraction (not recorded which). Receptors were obtained from a male donor with ankylosing spondylitis or in good health (not recorded which). CDR3s include the opening cysteine and the closing phenylalanine or tryptophan. Fields, in order: J gene, D gene, clone size, V gene, CDR3 protein, CDR3 DNA. D genes are given only for firm matches. Clone size appears in some rows only: once, few, many, or a class for an expanded clone.

TRBJ1-1 . few TRBV29-1 CSAEDGNTEAFF TGCAGCGCCGAGGACGGGAACACTGAAGCTTTCTTT
TRBJ1-1 . few TRBV7-3 CASSSLAGTTEAFF TGTGCCAGCAGCTCTCTAGCCGGGACGACTGAAGCTTTCTTT
TRBJ1-1 TRBD1 . TRBV7-2 CASRGQRNTEAFF TGTGCCAGCAGGGGACAGAGGAACACTGAAGCTTTCTTT
TRBJ2-5 . many TRBV4-1 CASSQEWSAKETQYF TGCGCCAGCAGCCAAGAGTGGTCAGCCAAGGAGACCCAGTACTTC
TRBJ1-5 . many TRBV6-4 CASSAGPGTQPQHF TGTGCCAGCAGTGCTGGTCCAGGGACTCAGCCCCAGCATTTT
TRBJ1-4 TRBD1 few TRBV27 CASGVLRGQRTNEKLFF TGTGCCAGCGGAGTCCTCAGGGGGCAGAGAACTAATGAAAAACTGTTTTTT
TRBJ2-1 TRBD2 many TRBV20-1 CSARGTSGRDYNEQFF TGCAGTGCTAGAGGGACTAGCGGGAGGGATTACAATGAGCAGTTCTTC
TRBJ2-7 TRBD2 many TRBV4-1 CASSQLGLAAGEQYF TGCGCCAGCAGCCAACTCGGACTAGCTGCTGGCGAGCAGTACTTC
TRBJ1-2 TRBD1 . TRBV10-3 CAITGQGSYAYTF TGTGCCATCACCGGACAGGGGTCCTATGCCTACACCTTC
TRBJ2-7 . many TRBV30 CAWRVRGESYEQYF TGTGCCTGGAGAGTTAGGGGGGAGTCCTACGAGCAGTACTTC
TRBJ2-3 . few TRBV20-1 CSVAQGGHTQYF TGCAGTGTTGCGCAGGGCGGACATACGCAGTATTTT
TRBJ1-5 . . TRBV5-1 CASSLTYGEGQPQHF TGCGCCAGCAGCTTGACGTATGGAGAGGGTCAGCCCCAGCATTTT
TRBJ1-2 TRBD1 . TRBV28 CASSPRGEVRGYTF TGTGCCAGCAGTCCCAGGGGGGAAGTACGTGGCTACACCTTC
TRBJ1-2 . many TRBV28 CASSSIMGSFGGYTF TGTGCCAGCAGTTCTATTATGGGGAGCTTTGGTGGCTACACCTTC
TRBJ1-6 . . TRBV5-1 CASSFNPGARGNSPLHF TGCGCCAGCAGCTTCAACCCAGGGGCCCGGGGTAATTCACCCCTCCACTTT
TRBJ2-7 . . TRBV29-1 CSVAGTVSYEQYF TGCAGCGTTGCAGGGACTGTCTCCTACGAGCAGTACTTC
TRBJ2-7 . . TRBV7-7 CASSSYRRRYEQYF TGTGCCAGCAGCTCCTATAGGCGGCGGTACGAGCAGTACTTC
TRBJ1-1 . many TRBV5-1 CASSFQGENTEAFF TGCGCCAGCAGCTTTCAGGGTGAGAACACTGAAGCTTTCTTT
TRBJ2-3 . few TRBV28 CASSTPRQTSTDTQYF TGTGCCAGCAGTACCCCCCGACAGACTAGCACAGATACGCAGTATTTT
TRBJ2-7 . many TRBV11-1 CASSLPGDLYEQYF TGTGCCAGCAGCTTACCGGGAGACCTTTACGAGCAGTACTTC
TRBJ2-2 . . TRBV18 CASSLGGGNTGELFF TGTGCCAGCTCCCTCGGAGGAGGGAACACCGGGGAGCTGTTTTTT
TRBJ2-3 TRBD2 many TRBV5-5 CASTIGLAPDTQYF TGTGCCAGCACCATCGGACTAGCCCCAGATACGCAGTATTTT
TRBJ1-4 TRBD1 many TRBV5-1 CASSLGTGEKLFF TGCGCCAGCAGCCTGGGGACAGGAGAAAAACTGTTTTTT
TRBJ2-1 TRBD1 . TRBV20-1 CSAGGQGRGEQFF TGCAGTGCTGGGGGACAGGGGCGAGGGGAGCAGTTCTTC
TRBJ2-1 TRBD2 . TRBV14 CASSPIGLASYNEQFF TGTGCCAGCAGCCCAATAGGACTAGCGTCGTACAATGAGCAGTTCTTC
TRBJ1-2 . many TRBV5-5 CASSLGLGNYGYTF TGTGCCAGCAGCTTGGGTCTGGGGAACTATGGCTACACCTTC
TRBJ2-1 . many TRBV20-1 CSGRRDFNNEQFF TGCAGTGGCCGTCGGGACTTTAACAATGAGCAGTTCTTC
TRBJ2-1 . . TRBV11-2 CASSFQGGDMEQFF TGTGCCAGCAGCTTTCAGGGAGGTGATATGGAGCAGTTCTTC
TRBJ1-1 TRBD1 . TRBV10-3 CATERQGSNTEAFF TGTGCCACCGAACGACAGGGATCGAACACTGAAGCTTTCTTT
TRBJ2-3 TRBD2 many TRBV15 CATKPGLARRFTDTQYF TGTGCCACCAAACCGGGACTAGCGCGACGCTTCACAGATACGCAGTATTTT
TRBJ1-5 . few TRBV6-4 CASSEGTDLNQPQHF TGTGCCAGCAGTGAAGGAACGGACCTTAATCAGCCCCAGCATTTT
TRBJ1-6 . many TRBV20-1 CSAPTGRLSPLHF TGCAGTGCCCCAACTGGGCGACTTTCACCCCTCCACTTT
TRBJ2-1 TRBD2 . TRBV20-1 CSARGLAGSHEQFF TGCAGTGCCCGTGGACTAGCGGGAAGTCATGAGCAGTTCTTC
TRBJ1-1 . many TRBV6-7 CASRSGPNTEAFF TGTGCCAGCAGGTCAGGGCCCAACACTGAAGCTTTCTTT
TRBJ2-1 TRBD1 many TRBV5-1 CASSQGSGQGNSEQFF TGCGCCAGCAGCCAGGGTTCGGGACAGGGAAATTCTGAGCAGTTCTTC
TRBJ1-1 . few TRBV6-1 CASRASGAHPEAFF TGTGCCAGCAGGGCTTCGGGGGCGCACCCTGAAGCTTTCTTT
TRBJ2-2 . many TRBV5-1 CASSFGGTYTGELFF TGCGCCAGCAGCTTCGGGGGCACATACACCGGGGAGCTGTTTTTT
TRBJ1-2 . many TRBV10-1 CASRQQAHVAGYTF TGCGCCAGCAGACAACAGGCTCACGTGGCTGGCTACACCTTC
TRBJ2-2 TRBD2 . TRBV2 CASTDALAGQTGELFF TGTGCCAGCACTGACGCGCTAGCGGGACAAACCGGGGAGCTGTTTTTT
TRBJ2-5 TRBD1 . TRBV5-4 CASSSDRDQETQYF TGTGCCAGCAGCTCCGACAGGGATCAAGAGACCCAGTACTTC
TRBJ2-5 TRBD1 . TRBV20-1 CSARAGTEETQYF TGCAGTGCTAGGGCCGGGACAGAAGAGACCCAGTACTTC
TRBJ2-2 . . TRBV20-1 CSADKNTGELFF TGCAGTGCTGACAAGAACACCGGGGAGCTGTTTTTT
TRBJ2-2 TRBD2 . TRBV2 CASSSLGLAGGELFF TGTGCCAGCAGTTCCTTGGGACTAGCGGGTGGGGAGCTGTTTTTT
TRBJ2-7 . . TRBV3-1 CASSYPGRDYEQYF TGTGCCAGCAGCTACCCGGGACGAGACTACGAGCAGTACTTC
TRBJ1-2 TRBD1 many TRBV4-2 CASSQDQGASYGYTF TGTGCCAGCAGCCAAGACCAGGGGGCGAGCTATGGCTACACCTTC
TRBJ2-3 TRBD2 few TRBV20-1 CSAGGTSGSSGTDTQYF TGCAGTGCGGGAGGGACTAGCGGGAGCAGCGGCACAGATACGCAGTATTTT
TRBJ1-2 . . TRBV7-2 CASSLVRGGAGYGYTF TGTGCCAGCAGCTTAGTGCGGGGGGGGGCAGGCTATGGCTACACCTTC
TRBJ2-2 . . TRBV28 CASRGTLNTGELFF TGTGCCAGCAGGGGGACACTGAACACCGGGGAGCTGTTTTTT
TRBJ2-7 . few TRBV28 CASKSRDTWTTYEQYF TGTGCCAGCAAAAGTCGGGACACCTGGACGACCTACGAGCAGTACTTC
TRBJ1-1 . many TRBV12-3/TRBV12-4 CASSFGGVTEAFF TGTGCCAGCAGTTTCGGTGGTGTTACTGAAGCTTTCTTT
TRBJ1-5 . . TRBV24-1 CATSVGTRDQPQHF TGTGCCACCAGTGTCGGGACCAGAGATCAGCCCCAGCATTTT
TRBJ2-5 . . TRBV3-1 CASSHGSTQYF TGTGCCAGCAGCCATGGTTCAACCCAGTACTTC
TRBJ2-7 . many TRBV20-1 CSASRAAYEQYF TGCAGTGCTAGCCGCGCAGCCTACGAGCAGTACTTC
TRBJ2-2 . . TRBV5-1 CASSLELAPTGELFF TGCGCCAGCAGCTTGGAACTAGCCCCCACCGGGGAGCTGTTTTTT
TRBJ1-1 . . TRBV10-1 CASSESGNTRGTEAFF TGCGCCAGCAGTGAGTCGGGGAATACTCGGGGCACTGAAGCTTTCTTT
TRBJ2-2 TRBD2 . TRBV2 CASSGGLAGANTGELFF TGTGCCAGCAGTGGGGGACTAGCGGGGGCGAACACCGGGGAGCTGTTTTTT
TRBJ2-7 . . TRBV6-6 CASSYHDFYEQYF TGTGCCAGCAGTTATCACGACTTCTACGAGCAGTACTTC
TRBJ1-1 TRBD1 many TRBV28 CASSSGGPNTEAFF TGTGCCAGCAGTTCAGGGGGCCCGAACACTGAAGCTTTCTTT